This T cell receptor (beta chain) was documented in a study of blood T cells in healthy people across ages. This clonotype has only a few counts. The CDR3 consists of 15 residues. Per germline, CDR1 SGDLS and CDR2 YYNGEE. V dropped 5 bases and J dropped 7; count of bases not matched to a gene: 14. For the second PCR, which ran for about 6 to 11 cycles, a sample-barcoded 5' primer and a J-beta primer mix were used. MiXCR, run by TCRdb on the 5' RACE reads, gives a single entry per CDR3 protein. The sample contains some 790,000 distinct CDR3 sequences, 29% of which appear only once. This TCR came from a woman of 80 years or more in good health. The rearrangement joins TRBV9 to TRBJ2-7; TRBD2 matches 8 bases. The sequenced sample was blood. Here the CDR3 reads CASRGTGGPVNEQYF. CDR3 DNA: TGTGCCAGCAGAGGAACGGGGGGGCCGGTCAATGAGCAGTACTTC.